The 26 T cell receptor beta chains presented below share a single source sample, sequenced in a study of human CD8 memory T cell subsets (dated by TCRdb to the early 2020s). A Human TCR Profiling Kit was used to prepare UMI-labeled 5' RACE TCRbeta libraries. TCRdb reanalyzed the raw reads on its own, using fastp at Q25 for trimming and MiXCR for clone calling, and kept in-frame beta chains. Identical CDR3 protein sequences are pooled into one entry, listed with their most common genes and DNA. The sample table records 8,300 or so distinct CDR3 sequences; 3% to 5% of these occur just once. 35% to 45% of the sample is held by the ten biggest clonotypes. Material for sequencing was CD8+ T cells from PBMCs. Receptors were obtained from a human donor in good health.

This clonotype was detected a few times. The genes are TRBV10-3 and TRBJ2-7; D remains unclear. V gave up 2 bases and J gave up 3 bases, with 8 bases separating them. CDR1 ENHRY and CDR2 SYGVKD come from the germline V gene. The CDR3 loop spans 13 amino acids. As DNA, the CDR3 is TGTGCCATCAGTGAGGGTGCGCTCTACGAGCAGTACTTC. As protein: CAISEGALYEQYF.

This clonotype is medium-sized by share. V and J are TRBV4-2 and TRBJ2-1; unclear D gene. This CDR3 spans 14 amino acids. CDR1 and CDR2 from the germline V gene are LGHNA and YNFKEQ. V was trimmed by 2 bases and J by 9 bases, leaving 14 bases between them. The CDR3, as DNA: TGTGCCAGCAGCCAAATTTTAGAAGTAGGTGAGCAGTTCTTC. It encodes CASSQILEVGEQFF.

In its sample, this clonotype was seen many times. The rearrangement uses TRBV28 and TRBJ1-1; 7 bases are shared with TRBD1. J gave up 4 bases and V 5 bases, and 13 bases lay outside the gene matches. The CDR3 is 16 amino acids. CDR1 and CDR2 from the germline V gene are MDHEN and SYDVKM. CDR3 DNA: TGTGCCAGCAGTCTGGGGGCAGGGGGTAGGAGCACTGAAGCTTTCTTT. As protein: CASSLGAGGRSTEAFF.

A few counts support this clonotype. An end of the junction differs from the germline gene, which may be a read error. The CDR3 nucleotides are TGTGCCAGCAAAGAGGGACGTCAGAACCACTTC. As protein: CASKEGRQNHF. V usage is TRBV5-8 and J usage is TRBJ2-7; D is perhaps TRBD1 or TRBD2 (5 bases each). The CDR3 consists of 11 residues. The germline V gene has CDR1 SGHTS and CDR2 YDEGEE.

This clonotype was counted many times. The chain combines TRBV5-5 with TRBJ1-5; D is unresolved. Per germline, CDR1 SGHKS and CDR2 YYEKEE (reference sequence). V was shortened by 4 bases and J by 3 bases, with 20 bases between the two germline ends. This CDR3 contains 17 residues. CDR3 amino acids: CASSPRPERVINQPQHF. In DNA form, the CDR3 reads TGTGCCAGCAGCCCACGTCCGGAGCGGGTGATCAATCAGCCCCAGCATTTT. The full variable domain, in which reference TRBV5-5 and TRBJ1-5 provide the parts outside the CDR3, is DAGVTQSPTHLIKTRGQQVTLRCSPISGHKSVSWYQQVLGQGPQFIFQYYEKEERGRGNFPDRFSARQFPNYSSELNVNALLLGDSALYLCASSPRPERVINQPQHFGDGTRLSIL.

The gene calls are TRBV5-8 and TRBJ2-1; D ambiguous. CDR1 SGHTS and CDR2 YDEGEE come from the germline V gene. There are 16 residues in the CDR3. Trimming removed 1 base at V and 0 bases at J, with 11 bases between. The DNA for the CDR3 is TGTGCCAGCAGCTTGCTCCTGGCTAGCTCCTACAATGAGCAGTTCTTC. As protein: CASSLLLASSYNEQFF.

This clonotype was counted ten times or more. The chain employs TRBV10-3 and TRBJ2-7; 8 bases match TRBD1. V lost 6 bases, J lost 6 bases, and 7 bases stayed unmatched. The CDR3 length is 13 residues. The germline V gene has CDR1 ENHRY and CDR2 SYGVKD. The DNA of the CDR3 is TGTGCCATCAGCGTAGGGACAGGACGCGAGCAGTACTTC. Translated, it gives CAISVGTGREQYF.

This clonotype has a count of ten or more. The CDR3 spells CASSEDTLGGAFTDTEAFF. The CDR3 DNA is TGCGCCAGCAGTGAGGACACTTTGGGAGGGGCCTTTACGGACACTGAAGCTTTCTTT. The chain couples TRBV10-2 to TRBJ1-1; maybe TRBD1 (5 bases). The CDR3 consists of 19 residues. Germline assignment: CDR1 WSHSY and CDR2 SAAADI. Trimming pared 2 bases from V and 3 bases from J, leaving 25 bases between.

In its sample, this clonotype was seen many times. The rearrangement uses TRBV15 and TRBJ2-7; 8 bases are shared with TRBD2. Germline V gene sequence: CDR1 LNHNV, CDR2 YYDKDF (reference sequence). The CDR3 runs to 15 residues. J lost 3 bases, V lost 1 base, and 5 bases had no gene match. The CDR3 spells CATSRAAGEGYEQYF. CDR3 coding DNA: TGTGCCACCAGCAGAGCAGCGGGAGAGGGCTACGAGCAGTACTTC.

This clonotype was counted at least ten times. The rearrangement links TRBV11-2 to TRBJ2-7; perhaps D is TRBD1 or TRBD2 (5 bases each). Germline CDR1 is SGHAT and CDR2 is FQNNGV. The CDR3 spans 16 residues. V shed 4 bases and J shed 4 bases, with 20 bases lying between them. CDR3 bases: TGTGCCAGCAGCTCAAGCGGAGACAGAAGCCCTTACGAGCAGTACTTC. It specifies CASSSSGDRSPYEQYF.

The sample holds many counts of this clonotype. The DNA for the CDR3 is TGTGCCTCCGGATGGACCGAAAACACCGGGGAGCTGTTTTTT. It yields the protein CASGWTENTGELFF. The chain is built from TRBV6-6 and TRBJ2-2; no clear D. V gave up 11 bases and J gave up 2 bases, with 15 bases separating them. The germline CDR1 and CDR2 sequences are MNHNY and SVGAGI (reference sequence). The CDR3 is made up of 14 amino acids.

Turning to this clonotype: One junction end does not reproduce the germline sequence, and a read error may be involved. The chain combines TRBV28 with TRBJ2-1, with D perhaps matching TRBD2 (6 bases). CDR3 length: 15 residues. The germline CDR1 and CDR2 sequences are MDHEN and SYDVKM. CDR3 coding DNA: TGTGCCTGCAGTCTATCCTCGGGACTGAACAATGAGCAGTTCTTC. It codes for CACSLSSGLNNEQFF.

This clonotype was recorded many times. The genes are TRBV5-6 and TRBJ2-7; TRBD1 aligns across 8 bases. The CDR3 contains 14 residues. Trimming at V came to 4 bases and at J to 3 bases, leaving 6 bases not matched to a gene. Germline values: CDR1 SGHDT, CDR2 YYEEEE. DNA for the CDR3: TGTGCCAGCAGCCCGGGGACAGGAGACTACGAGCAGTACTTC. As protein: CASSPGTGDYEQYF. The whole variable domain, filled in from reference TRBV5-6 and TRBJ2-7, reads DAGVTQSPTHLIKTRGQQVTLRCSPKSGHDTVSWYQQALGQGPQFIFQYYEEEERQRGNFPDRFSGHQFPNYSSELNVNALLLGDSALYLCASSPGTGDYEQYFGPGTRLTVT.

This chain links TRBV5-6 with TRBJ2-2, with D possibly TRBD2 on 5 matching bases. The CDR3 loop spans 18 amino acids. In germline, CDR1 is SGHDT, CDR2 YYEEEE. V was shortened by 1 base and J by 5 bases, with 21 bases between the two germline ends. The CDR3 nucleotides are TGTGCCAGCAGCTTGTGGCGTTTTGTCGGGGTTAGGACCGGGGAGCTGTTTTTT. Amino acids: CASSLWRFVGVRTGELFF. The full variable domain, its missing parts supplied by reference TRBV5-6 and TRBJ2-2, is DAGVTQSPTHLIKTRGQQVTLRCSPKSGHDTVSWYQQALGQGPQFIFQYYEEEERQRGNFPDRFSGHQFPNYSSELNVNALLLGDSALYLCASSLWRFVGVRTGELFFGEGSRLTVL.

The sample holds many counts of this clonotype. The chain is built from TRBV7-6 and TRBJ1-4; D gene uncertain. The V end was cut by 8 bases, the J end by 0 bases, with 13 bases between. CDR1 and CDR2 (germline): SGHVS, FNYEAQ. This CDR3 comprises 15 residues. The CDR3 sequence is CASGVSSATNEKLFF. The CDR3 DNA reads TGTGCCAGCGGGGTCAGCTCCGCAACTAATGAAAAACTGTTTTTT.

This clonotype was seen repeatedly, ten times or more. The V and J genes are TRBV7-9 and TRBJ2-3, with 7 bases identical to TRBD2. With V trimmed by 8 bases and J by 2 bases, 10 bases remained unmatched. CDR1 and CDR2 from the germline V gene are SEHNR and FQNEAQ (reference sequence). The CDR3 loop spans 15 amino acids. The CDR3 reads CASRRSGVLTDTQYF. The CDR3 DNA follows: TGTGCCAGCCGAAGGAGCGGGGTCCTCACAGATACGCAGTATTTT.

Many counts were recorded for this clonotype. The chain combines TRBV7-8 with TRBJ2-3, with D possibly matching TRBD2 (6 bases). The CDR3 runs to 16 residues. V was trimmed by 2 bases and J by 1 base, leaving 13 bases between them. From germline, CDR1 is SGHVS and CDR2 FQNEAQ. The CDR3 DNA reads TGTGCCAGCAGCTTATCCCCCGGGGGAGGCACAGATACGCAGTATTTT. Translating gives CASSLSPGGGTDTQYF.

This clonotype ranks as medium-sized. The chain combines TRBV7-9 with TRBJ2-5; D is ambiguous. The CDR3 totals 15 residues. CDR1 and CDR2 (germline): SEHNR, FQNEAQ (reference sequence). Trimming shortened V by 3 bases and J by 3 bases, and 14 bases separated the two germline ends. The DNA of the CDR3 is TGTGCCAGCAGCTTTCAACACCCGAGCGAAGAGACCCAGTACTTC. Encoded protein: CASSFQHPSEETQYF.

The chain links TRBV20-1 to TRBJ2-7; D is perhaps TRBD1 (6 bases). Germline V lookup: CDR1 DFQATT, CDR2 SNEGSKA (reference sequence). This CDR3 comprises 14 residues. Trimming removed 6 bases at V and 2 bases at J, with 17 bases between. The CDR3 loop reads CSAKAVQGTYEQYF. The CDR3 coding sequence is TGCAGTGCGAAGGCCGTACAGGGCACCTACGAGCAGTACTTC.

This clonotype was seen repeatedly, ten times or more. The chain carries TRBV4-1 and TRBJ2-7; 8 nucleotides align to TRBD1. Per germline, CDR1 MGHRA and CDR2 YSYEKL. The V segment lost 4 bases and the J segment 6 bases; nucleotides outside the gene matches: 11. The length of the CDR3 is 15 residues. CDR3 sequence: CASSPSDQGATEQYF. CDR3 coding DNA: TGCGCCAGCAGCCCCTCGGATCAGGGGGCAACCGAGCAGTACTTC.

Ten or more counts support this clonotype. The chain joins TRBV6-6 to TRBJ2-7; 10 bases align to TRBD2. Germline values: CDR1 MNHNY, CDR2 SVGAGI (reference sequence). Trimming cost V 5 bases and J 5 bases; bases outside gene matches: 6. There are 14 residues in the CDR3. In nucleotides, the CDR3 is TGTGCCAGCAGTGGAGCGGGGGGGCTCGACGAGCAGTACTTC. Translation gives CASSGAGGLDEQYF.

Many counts were recorded for this clonotype. This chain joins TRBV4-2 and TRBJ2-5; D not certain. There are 14 residues in the CDR3. Deletions cut 0 bases from V and 1 base from J, with 6 bases between. Germline V lookup: CDR1 LGHNA, CDR2 YNFKEQ. This CDR3 is CASSQDPRQETQYF. The CDR3 nucleotides read TGTGCCAGCAGCCAAGATCCTCGCCAAGAGACCCAGTACTTC.

In this sample, this clonotype turned up many times. The chain combines TRBV5-1 with TRBJ1-4, with a possible D match to TRBD1 (5 bases). Germline lookup yields CDR1 SGHRS and CDR2 YFSETQ. This CDR3 comprises 17 residues. V dropped 2 bases and J dropped 3 bases, with 17 bases sitting between them. The CDR3, as DNA: TGCGCCAGCAGCTTCGGGGACCGAGGAAGCTCTAATGAAAAACTGTTTTTT. As protein: CASSFGDRGSSNEKLFF.

Many counts were recorded for this clonotype. This chain uses TRBV5-1 with TRBJ2-1, with D possibly TRBD1 on 6 matching bases. Germline values: CDR1 SGHRS, CDR2 YFSETQ. There are 16 residues in the CDR3. V lost 4 bases and J 5 bases, leaving 19 bases between the germline ends. The CDR3 loop reads CASSPRGHREDNEQFF. For the CDR3, the DNA is TGCGCCAGCAGCCCGAGGGGACATCGAGAGGACAATGAGCAGTTCTTC.

Details on this clonotype: This may stem from a read error, because a much larger clone lies one nucleotide away. CDR3 coding DNA: TGTGCCAGCAGTTTTCTCAGCGGCACAGATGCGCAGTATTTT. This codes for CASSFLSGTDAQYF. This chain connects TRBV28 to TRBJ2-3; D is perhaps TRBD2 (5 bases). The V gene's germline CDR1 is MDHEN and CDR2 SYDVKM. This CDR3 has 14 amino acids.

This clonotype was found many times. The rearrangement links TRBV29-1 to TRBJ2-7; D is possibly TRBD1 or TRBD2 (6 bases each). Trimming took off 6 bases at V and 4 bases at J, with 19 bases between the two ends. There are 14 residues in the CDR3. Germline V lookup: CDR1 SQVTM, CDR2 ANQGSEA. The DNA of the CDR3 is TGCAGCGTCCGGTTGGGGGGCAAAGGATACGAGCAGTACTTC. Residues: CSVRLGGKGYEQYF.